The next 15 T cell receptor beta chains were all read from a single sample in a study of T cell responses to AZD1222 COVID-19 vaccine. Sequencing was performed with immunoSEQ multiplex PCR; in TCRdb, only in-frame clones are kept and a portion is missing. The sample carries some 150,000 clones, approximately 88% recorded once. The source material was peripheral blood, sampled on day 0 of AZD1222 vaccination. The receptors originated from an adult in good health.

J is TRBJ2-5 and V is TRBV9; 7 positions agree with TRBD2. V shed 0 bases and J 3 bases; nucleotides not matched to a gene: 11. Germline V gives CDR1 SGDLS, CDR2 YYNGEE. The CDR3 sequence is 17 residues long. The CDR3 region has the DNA TGTGCCAGCAGCGTAGGTGGGAGGACTAGTGGGGAAGAGACCCAGTACTTC. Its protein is CASSVGGRTSGEETQYF.

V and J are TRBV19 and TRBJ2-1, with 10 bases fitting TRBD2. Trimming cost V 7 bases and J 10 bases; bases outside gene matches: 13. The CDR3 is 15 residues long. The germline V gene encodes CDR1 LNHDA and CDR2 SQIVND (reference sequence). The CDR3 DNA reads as TGTGCCAGTAATAGGCAGGCTAGCGGGAGTCAAGAGCAGTTCTTC. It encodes CASNRQASGSQEQFF.

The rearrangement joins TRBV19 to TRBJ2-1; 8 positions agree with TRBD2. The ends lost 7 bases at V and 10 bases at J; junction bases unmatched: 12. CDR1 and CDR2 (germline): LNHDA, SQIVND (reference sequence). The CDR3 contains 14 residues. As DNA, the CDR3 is TGTGCCAGTAAGCGGGGGCTGGTCGAAGGGGAGCAGTTCTTC. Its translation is CASKRGLVEGEQFF.

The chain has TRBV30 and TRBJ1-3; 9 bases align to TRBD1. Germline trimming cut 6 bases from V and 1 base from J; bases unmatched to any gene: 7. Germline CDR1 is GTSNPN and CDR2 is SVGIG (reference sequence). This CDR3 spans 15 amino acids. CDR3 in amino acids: CACGRTGASGNTIYF. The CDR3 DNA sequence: TGTGCCTGTGGACGGACAGGGGCATCTGGAAACACCATATATTTT.

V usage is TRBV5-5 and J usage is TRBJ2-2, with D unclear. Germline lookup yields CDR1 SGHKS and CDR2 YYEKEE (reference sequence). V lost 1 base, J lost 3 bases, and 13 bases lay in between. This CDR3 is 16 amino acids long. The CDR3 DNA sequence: TGTGCCAGCAGCTTGTTTGGCAGAAGTTACACCGGGGAGCTGTTTTTT. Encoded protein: CASSLFGRSYTGELFF.

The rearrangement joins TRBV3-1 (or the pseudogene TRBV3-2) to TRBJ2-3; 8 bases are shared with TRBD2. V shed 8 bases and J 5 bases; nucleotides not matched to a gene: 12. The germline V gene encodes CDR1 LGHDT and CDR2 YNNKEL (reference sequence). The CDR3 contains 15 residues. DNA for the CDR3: TGTGCCAGCGCGGGCTCGTCGGGGGGGGTAGATACGCAGTATTTT. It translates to CASAGSSGGVDTQYF.

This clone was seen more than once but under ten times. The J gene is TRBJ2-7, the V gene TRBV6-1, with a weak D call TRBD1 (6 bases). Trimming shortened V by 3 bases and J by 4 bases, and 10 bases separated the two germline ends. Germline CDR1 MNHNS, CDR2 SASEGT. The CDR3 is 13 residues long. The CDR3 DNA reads TGTGCCAGCAGTGAGACTACAGGGTACGAGCAGTACGTC. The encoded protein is CASSETTGYEQYV.

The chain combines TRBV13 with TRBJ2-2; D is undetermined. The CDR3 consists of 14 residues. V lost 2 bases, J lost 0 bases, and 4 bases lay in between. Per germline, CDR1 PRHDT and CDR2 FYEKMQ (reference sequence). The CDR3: CASSLPTNTGELFF. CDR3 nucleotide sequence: TGTGCCAGCAGCTTACCAACGAACACCGGGGAGCTGTTTTTT.

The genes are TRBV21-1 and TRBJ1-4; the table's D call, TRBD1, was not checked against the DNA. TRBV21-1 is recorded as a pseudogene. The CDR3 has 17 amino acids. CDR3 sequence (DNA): TGTGCCAGCAGCCCTACATCCAGGCGAGCAACTAATGAAAAACTGTTTTTT. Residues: CASSPTSRRATNEKLFF.

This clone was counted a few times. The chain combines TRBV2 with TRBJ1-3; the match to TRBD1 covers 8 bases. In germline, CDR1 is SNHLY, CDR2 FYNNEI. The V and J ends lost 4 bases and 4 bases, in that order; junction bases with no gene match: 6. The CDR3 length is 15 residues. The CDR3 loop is CASSAQGAEGNTIYF. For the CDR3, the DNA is TGTGCCAGCAGTGCCCAGGGGGCAGAGGGAAACACCATATATTTT.

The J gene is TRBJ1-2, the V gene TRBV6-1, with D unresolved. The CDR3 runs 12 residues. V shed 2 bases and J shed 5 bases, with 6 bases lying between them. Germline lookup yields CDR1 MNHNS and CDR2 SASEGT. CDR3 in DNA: TGTGCCAGCAGTGAATGGGGTTATGGCTACACCTTC. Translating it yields CASSEWGYGYTF.

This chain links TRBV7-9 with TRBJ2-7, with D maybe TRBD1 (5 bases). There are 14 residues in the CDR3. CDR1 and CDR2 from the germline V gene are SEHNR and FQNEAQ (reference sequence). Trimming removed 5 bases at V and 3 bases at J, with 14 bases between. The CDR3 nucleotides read TGTGCCAGCAGCCATCCGTCCAGGGTCTACGAGCAGTACTTC. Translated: CASSHPSRVYEQYF.

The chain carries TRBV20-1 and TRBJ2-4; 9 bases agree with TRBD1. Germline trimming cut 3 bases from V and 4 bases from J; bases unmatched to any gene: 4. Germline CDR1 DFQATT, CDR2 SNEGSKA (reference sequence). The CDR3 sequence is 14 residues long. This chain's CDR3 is CSASSGTGKNIQYF. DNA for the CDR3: TGCAGTGCTAGTTCCGGGACAGGGAAAAACATTCAGTACTTC.

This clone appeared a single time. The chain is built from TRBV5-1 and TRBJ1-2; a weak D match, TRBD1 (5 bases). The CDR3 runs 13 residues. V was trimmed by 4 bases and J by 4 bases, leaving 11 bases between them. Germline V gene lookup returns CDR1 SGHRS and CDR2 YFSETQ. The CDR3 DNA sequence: TGCGCCAGCAGCCCGGGGGTCAGCTATGGCTACACCTTC. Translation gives CASSPGVSYGYTF.

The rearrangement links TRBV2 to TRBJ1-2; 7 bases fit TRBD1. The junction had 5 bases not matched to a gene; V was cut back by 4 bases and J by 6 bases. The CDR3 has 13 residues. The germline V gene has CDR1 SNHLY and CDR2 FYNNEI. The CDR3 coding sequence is TGTGCCAGCAGTGGGGACAGTATCGATGGCTACACCTTC. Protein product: CASSGDSIDGYTF. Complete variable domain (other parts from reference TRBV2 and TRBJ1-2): EPEVTQTPSHQVTQMGQEVILRCVPISNHLYFYWYRQILGQKVEFLVSFYNNEISEKSEIFDDQFSVERPDGSNFTLKIRSTKLEDSAMYFCASSGDSIDGYTFGSGTRLTVV.